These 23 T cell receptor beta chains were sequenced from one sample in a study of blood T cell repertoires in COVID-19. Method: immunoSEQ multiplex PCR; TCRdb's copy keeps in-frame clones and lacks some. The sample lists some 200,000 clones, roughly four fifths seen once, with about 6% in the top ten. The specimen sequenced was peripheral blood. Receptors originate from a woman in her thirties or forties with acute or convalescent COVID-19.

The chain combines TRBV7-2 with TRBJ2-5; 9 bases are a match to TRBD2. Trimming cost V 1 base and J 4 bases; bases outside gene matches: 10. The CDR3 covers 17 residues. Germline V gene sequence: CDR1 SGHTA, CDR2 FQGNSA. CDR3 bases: TGTGCCAGCAGCTTAGGGTCTAGCGGGGCTCGGGGAGAGACCCAGTACTTC. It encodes CASSLGSSGARGETQYF. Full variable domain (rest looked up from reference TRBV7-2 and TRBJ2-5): GAGVSQSPSNKVTEKGKDVELRCDPISGHTALYWYRQSLGQGLEFLIYFQGNSAPDKSGLPSDRFSAERTGGSVSTLTIQRTQQEDSAVYLCASSLGSSGARGETQYFGPGTRLLVL.

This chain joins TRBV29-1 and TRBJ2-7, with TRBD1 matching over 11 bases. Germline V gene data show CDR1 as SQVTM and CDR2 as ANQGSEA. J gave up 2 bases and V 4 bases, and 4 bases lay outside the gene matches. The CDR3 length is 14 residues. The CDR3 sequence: CSVVLGQGAYEQYF. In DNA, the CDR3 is TGCAGCGTTGTGTTGGGACAGGGGGCCTACGAGCAGTACTTC.

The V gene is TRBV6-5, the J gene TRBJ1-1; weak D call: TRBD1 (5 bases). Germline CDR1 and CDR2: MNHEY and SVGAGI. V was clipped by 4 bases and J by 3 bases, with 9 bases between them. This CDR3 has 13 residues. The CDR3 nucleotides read TGTGCCAGCAGTTGGGTAGGGGACACTGAAGCTTTCTTT. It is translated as CASSWVGDTEAFF.

The CDR3 loop reads CASSSGLAGEFEQYF. The CDR3 nucleotides are TGTGCCAGCAGTTCTGGACTAGCGGGAGAGTTCGAGCAGTACTTC. This chain connects TRBV6-2 or TRBV6-3 to TRBJ2-7, with 13 bases matching TRBD2. V shed 4 bases and J 6 bases; nucleotides not matched to a gene: 6. The CDR3 contains 15 residues. Germline CDR1 reads MNHEY; CDR2 reads SVGEGT.

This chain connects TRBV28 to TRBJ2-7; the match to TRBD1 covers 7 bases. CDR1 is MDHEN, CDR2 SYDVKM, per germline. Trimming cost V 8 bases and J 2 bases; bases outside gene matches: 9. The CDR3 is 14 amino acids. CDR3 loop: CASQIPGQTYEQYF. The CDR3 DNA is TGTGCCAGCCAGATTCCGGGACAGACCTACGAGCAGTACTTC.

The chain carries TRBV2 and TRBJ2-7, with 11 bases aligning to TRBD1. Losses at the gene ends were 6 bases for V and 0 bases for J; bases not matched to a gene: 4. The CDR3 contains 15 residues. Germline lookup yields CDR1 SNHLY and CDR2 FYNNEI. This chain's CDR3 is CASSGDRGSSYEQYF. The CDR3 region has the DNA TGTGCCAGCAGCGGGGACAGGGGGTCCTCCTACGAGCAGTACTTC.

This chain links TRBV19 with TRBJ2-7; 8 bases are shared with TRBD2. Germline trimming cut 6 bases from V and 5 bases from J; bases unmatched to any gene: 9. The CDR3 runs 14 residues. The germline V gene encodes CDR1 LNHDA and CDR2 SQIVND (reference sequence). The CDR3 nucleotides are TGTGCCAGTAGGTTGACGGGAGGGCCAGACGAGCAGTACTTC. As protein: CASRLTGGPDEQYF.

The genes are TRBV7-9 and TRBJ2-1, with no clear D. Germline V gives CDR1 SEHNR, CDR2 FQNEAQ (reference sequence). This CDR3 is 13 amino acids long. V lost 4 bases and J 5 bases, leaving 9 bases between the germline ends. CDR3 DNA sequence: TGTGCCAGCAGCTATGTCCTAAACAATGAGCAGTTCTTC. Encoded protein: CASSYVLNNEQFF. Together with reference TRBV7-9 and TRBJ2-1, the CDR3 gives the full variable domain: DTGVSQNPRHKITKRGQNVTFRCDPISEHNRLYWYRQTLGQGPEFLTYFQNEAQLEKSRLLSDRFSAERPKGSFSTLEIQRTEQGDSAMYLCASSYVLNNEQFFGPGTRLTVL.

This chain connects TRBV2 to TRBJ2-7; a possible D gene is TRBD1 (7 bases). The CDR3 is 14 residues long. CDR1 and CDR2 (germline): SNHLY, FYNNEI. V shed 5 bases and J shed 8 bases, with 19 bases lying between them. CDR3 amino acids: CASSWTGGALKQYF. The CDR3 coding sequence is TGTGCCAGCAGTTGGACAGGAGGGGCCCTCAAGCAGTACTTC.

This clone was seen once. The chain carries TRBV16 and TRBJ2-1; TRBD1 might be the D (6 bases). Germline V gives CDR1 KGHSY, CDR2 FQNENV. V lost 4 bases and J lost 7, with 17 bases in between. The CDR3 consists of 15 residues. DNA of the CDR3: TGTGCCAGCAGCCTCTCACAGGGTCGGTTGAATGAGCAGTTCTTC. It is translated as CASSLSQGRLNEQFF.

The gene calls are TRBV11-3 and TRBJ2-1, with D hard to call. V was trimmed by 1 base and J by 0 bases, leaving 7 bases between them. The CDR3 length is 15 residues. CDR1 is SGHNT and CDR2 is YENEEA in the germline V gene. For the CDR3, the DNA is TGTGCCAGCAGCTTAGGACTGTACTCCTACAATGAGCAGTTCTTC. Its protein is CASSLGLYSYNEQFF.

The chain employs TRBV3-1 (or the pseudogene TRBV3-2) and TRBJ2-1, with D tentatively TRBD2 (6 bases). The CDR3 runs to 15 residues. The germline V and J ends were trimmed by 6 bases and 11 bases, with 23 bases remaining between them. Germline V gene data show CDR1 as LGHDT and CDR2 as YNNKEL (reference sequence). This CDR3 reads CASSLGTSLAIKQFF. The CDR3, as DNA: TGTGCCAGCAGTCTCGGGACTTCTCTCGCTATTAAGCAGTTCTTC.

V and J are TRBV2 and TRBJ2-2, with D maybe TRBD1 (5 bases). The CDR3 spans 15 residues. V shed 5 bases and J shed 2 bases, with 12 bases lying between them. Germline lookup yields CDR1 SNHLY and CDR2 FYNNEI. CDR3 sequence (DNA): TGTGCCAGCAGTCGAGGTGACAGAAACACCGGGGAGCTGTTTTTT. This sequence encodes CASSRGDRNTGELFF.

CDR3 DNA sequence: TGTGCCAGCAGTCAGGGGATAGACTCACCCCTCCACTTT. It specifies CASSQGIDSPLHF. The chain links TRBV27 to TRBJ1-6, with D maybe TRBD1 (6 bases). From germline, CDR1 is MNHEY and CDR2 SMNVEV (reference sequence). The ends were cut back, 5 bases at V and 10 bases at J, with 12 bases in the middle. The CDR3 has 13 amino acids.

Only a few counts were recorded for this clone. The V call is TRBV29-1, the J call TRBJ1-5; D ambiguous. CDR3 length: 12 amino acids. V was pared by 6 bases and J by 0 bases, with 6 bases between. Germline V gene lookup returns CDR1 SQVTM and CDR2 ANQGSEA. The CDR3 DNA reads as TGCAGCGTGGCAGATAGCAATCAGCCCCAGCATTTT. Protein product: CSVADSNQPQHF.

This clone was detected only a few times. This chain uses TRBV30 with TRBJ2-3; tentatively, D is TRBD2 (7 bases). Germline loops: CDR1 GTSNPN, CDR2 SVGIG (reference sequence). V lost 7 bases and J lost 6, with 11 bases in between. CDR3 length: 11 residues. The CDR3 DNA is TGTGCCTTGGAGGGGGGGGATACGCAGTATTTT. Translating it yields CALEGGDTQYF.

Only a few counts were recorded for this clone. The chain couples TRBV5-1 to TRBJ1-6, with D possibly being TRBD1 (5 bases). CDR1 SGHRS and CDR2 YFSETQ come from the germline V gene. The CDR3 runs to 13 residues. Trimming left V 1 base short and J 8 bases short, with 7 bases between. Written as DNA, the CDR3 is TGCGCCAGCAGCTTGAAAGGGGATTCACCCCTCCACTTT. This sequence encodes CASSLKGDSPLHF. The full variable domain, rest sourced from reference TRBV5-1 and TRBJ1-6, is KAGVTQTPRYLIKTRGQQVTLSCSPISGHRSVSWYQQTPGQGLQFLFEYFSETQRNKGNFPGRFSGRQFSNSRSEMNVSTLELGDSALYLCASSLKGDSPLHFGNGTRLTVT.

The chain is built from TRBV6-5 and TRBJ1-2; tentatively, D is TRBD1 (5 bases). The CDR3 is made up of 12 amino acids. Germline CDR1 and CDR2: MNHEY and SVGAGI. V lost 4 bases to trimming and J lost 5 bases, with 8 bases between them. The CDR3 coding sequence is TGTGCCAGCAGTTTGGGGGGTTATGGCTACACCTTC. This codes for CASSLGGYGYTF.

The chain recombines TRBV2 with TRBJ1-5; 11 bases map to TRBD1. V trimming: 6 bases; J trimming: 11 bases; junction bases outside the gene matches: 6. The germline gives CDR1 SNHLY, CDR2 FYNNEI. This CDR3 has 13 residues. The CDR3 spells CASRRTGGTAQHF. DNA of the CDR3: TGTGCCAGCAGACGGACAGGGGGCACAGCCCAGCATTTT.

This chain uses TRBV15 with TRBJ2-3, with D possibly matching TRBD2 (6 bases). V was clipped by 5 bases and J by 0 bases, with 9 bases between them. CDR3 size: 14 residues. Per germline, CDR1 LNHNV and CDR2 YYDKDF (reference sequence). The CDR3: CATSVGSSTDTQYF. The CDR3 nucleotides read TGTGCCACCAGCGTCGGGAGCAGCACAGATACGCAGTATTTT.

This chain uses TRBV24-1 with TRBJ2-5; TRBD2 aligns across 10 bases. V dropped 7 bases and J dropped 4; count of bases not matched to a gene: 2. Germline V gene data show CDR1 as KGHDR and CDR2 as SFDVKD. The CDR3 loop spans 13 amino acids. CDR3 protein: CATSLAGAETQYF. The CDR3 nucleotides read TGTGCCACCAGCCTAGCGGGAGCAGAGACCCAGTACTTC.

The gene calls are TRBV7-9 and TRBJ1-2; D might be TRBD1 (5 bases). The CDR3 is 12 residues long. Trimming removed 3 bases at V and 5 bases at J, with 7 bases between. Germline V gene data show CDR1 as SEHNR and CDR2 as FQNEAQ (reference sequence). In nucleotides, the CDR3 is TGTGCCAGCAGCTTGGAGGGGTATGGCTACACCTTC. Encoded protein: CASSLEGYGYTF.

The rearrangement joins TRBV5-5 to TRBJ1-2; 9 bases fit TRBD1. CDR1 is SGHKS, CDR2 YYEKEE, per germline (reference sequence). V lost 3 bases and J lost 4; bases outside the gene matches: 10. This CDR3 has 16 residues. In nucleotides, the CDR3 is TGTGCCAGCAGCTCTGCCGGGACAGGGCCTTCCTATGGCTACACCTTC. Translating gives CASSSAGTGPSYGYTF.